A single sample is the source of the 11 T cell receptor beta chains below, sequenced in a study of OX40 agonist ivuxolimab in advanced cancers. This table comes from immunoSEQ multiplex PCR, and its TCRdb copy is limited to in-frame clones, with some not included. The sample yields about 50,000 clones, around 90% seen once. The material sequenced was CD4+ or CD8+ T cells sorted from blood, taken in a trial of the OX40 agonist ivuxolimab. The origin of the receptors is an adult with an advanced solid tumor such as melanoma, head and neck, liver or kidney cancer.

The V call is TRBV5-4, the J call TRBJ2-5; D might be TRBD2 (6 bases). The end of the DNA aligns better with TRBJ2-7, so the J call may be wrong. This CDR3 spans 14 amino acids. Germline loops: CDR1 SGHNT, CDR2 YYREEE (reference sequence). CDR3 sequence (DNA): TGTGCCAGCAGCTTGTGGGACTCCGCTTTCGAGCAGTACTTC. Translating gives CASSLWDSAFEQYF.

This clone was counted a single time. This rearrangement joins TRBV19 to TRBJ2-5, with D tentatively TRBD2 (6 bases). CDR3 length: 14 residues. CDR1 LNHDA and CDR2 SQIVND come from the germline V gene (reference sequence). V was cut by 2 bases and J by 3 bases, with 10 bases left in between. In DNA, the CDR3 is TGTGCCAGTAGTATATTCCGCGGGGAAGAGACCCAGTACTTC. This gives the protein CASSIFRGEETQYF.

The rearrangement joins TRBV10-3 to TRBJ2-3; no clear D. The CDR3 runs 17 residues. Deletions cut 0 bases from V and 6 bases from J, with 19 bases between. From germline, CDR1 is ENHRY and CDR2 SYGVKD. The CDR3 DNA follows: TGTGCCATCAGTGAGTCCCCTACCCTATGGACGGGCGATACGCAGTATTTT. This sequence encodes CAISESPTLWTGDTQYF.

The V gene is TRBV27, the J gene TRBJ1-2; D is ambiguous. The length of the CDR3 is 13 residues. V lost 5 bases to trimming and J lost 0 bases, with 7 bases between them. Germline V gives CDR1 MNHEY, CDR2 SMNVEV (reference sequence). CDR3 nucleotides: TGTGCCAGCAGTCTAAGCACTAACTATGGCTACACCTTC. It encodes CASSLSTNYGYTF.

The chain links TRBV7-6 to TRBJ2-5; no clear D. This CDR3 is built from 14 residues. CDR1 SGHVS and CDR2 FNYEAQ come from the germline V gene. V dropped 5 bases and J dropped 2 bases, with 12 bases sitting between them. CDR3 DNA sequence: TGTGCCAGCAGCCCGAAAGTGGAACAAGAGACCCAGTACTTC. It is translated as CASSPKVEQETQYF. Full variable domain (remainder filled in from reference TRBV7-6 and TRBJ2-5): GAGVSQSPRYKVTKRGQDVALRCDPISGHVSLYWYRQALGQGPEFLTYFNYEAQQDKSGLPNDRFSAERPEGSISTLTIQRTEQRDSAMYRCASSPKVEQETQYFGPGTRLLVL.

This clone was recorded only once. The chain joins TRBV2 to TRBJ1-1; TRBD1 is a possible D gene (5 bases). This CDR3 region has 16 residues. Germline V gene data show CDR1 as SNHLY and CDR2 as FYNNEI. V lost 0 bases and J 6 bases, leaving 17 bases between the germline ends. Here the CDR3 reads CASSEANWMGRAEAFF. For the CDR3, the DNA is TGTGCCAGCAGTGAAGCGAACTGGATGGGGCGAGCTGAAGCTTTCTTT.

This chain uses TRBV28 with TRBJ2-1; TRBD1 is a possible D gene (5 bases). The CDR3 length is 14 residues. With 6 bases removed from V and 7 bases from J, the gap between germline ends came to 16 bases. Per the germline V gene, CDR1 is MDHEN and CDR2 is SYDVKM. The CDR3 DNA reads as TGTGCCAGCAGCCCGGCCAGGGAAGTTAATGAGCAGTTCTTC. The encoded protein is CASSPAREVNEQFF. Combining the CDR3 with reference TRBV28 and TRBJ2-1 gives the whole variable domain DVKVTQSSRYLVKRTGEKVFLECVQDMDHENMFWYRQDPGLGLRLIYFSYDVKMKEKGDIPEGYSVSREKKERFSLILESASTNQTSMYLCASSPAREVNEQFFGPGTRLTVL.

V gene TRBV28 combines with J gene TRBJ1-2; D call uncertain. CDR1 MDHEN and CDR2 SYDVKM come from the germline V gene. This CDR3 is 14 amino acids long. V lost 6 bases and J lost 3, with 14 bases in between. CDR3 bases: TGTGCCAGCAGCCCTATCCCGACCGACTATGGCTACACCTTC. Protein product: CASSPIPTDYGYTF.

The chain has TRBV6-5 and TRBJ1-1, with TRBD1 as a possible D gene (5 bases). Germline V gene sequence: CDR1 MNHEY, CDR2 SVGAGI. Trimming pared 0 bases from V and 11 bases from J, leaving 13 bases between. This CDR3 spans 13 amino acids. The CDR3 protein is CASSYSGGRRAFF. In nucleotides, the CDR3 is TGTGCCAGCAGTTACTCCGGGGGACGCAGGGCTTTCTTT.

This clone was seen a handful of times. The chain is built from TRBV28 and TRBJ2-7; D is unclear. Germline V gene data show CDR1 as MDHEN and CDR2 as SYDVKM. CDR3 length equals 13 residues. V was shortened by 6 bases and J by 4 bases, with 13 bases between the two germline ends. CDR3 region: CASRGSTAYEQYV. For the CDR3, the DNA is TGTGCCAGCAGGGGATCGACGGCATACGAGCAGTACGTC.

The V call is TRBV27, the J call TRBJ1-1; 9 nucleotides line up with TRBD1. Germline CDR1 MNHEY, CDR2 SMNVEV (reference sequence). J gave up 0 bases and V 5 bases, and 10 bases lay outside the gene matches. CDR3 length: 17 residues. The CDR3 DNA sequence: TGTGCCAGCAGTAGGAGGACAGGGGACACCTTGAACACTGAAGCTTTCTTT. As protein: CASSRRTGDTLNTEAFF.